These 16 T cell receptor beta chains were sequenced from one sample in a study of T-cell reconstitution after alpha-beta-depleted transplantation in children. Preparing the TCRbeta library involved the use of unique molecular identifiers. TCRdb itself ran the PCR reads through MiXCR, one entry per CDR3 protein. Of about 340,000 distinct CDR3 sequences in the sample, roughly 17% were seen once. This specimen consisted of PBMCs, mostly from graft donor cells, obtained 360 days after TCRalphabeta/CD19-depleted stem cell transplant. The receptors shown here come from a male patient aged 2-15 years who had a stem cell transplant for acute lymphoblastic leukemia, so the T cells may come from the graft donor.

The CDR3 DNA reads TGTGCCAGCAGCCAAGCTCTTTATAGCGGGAATAATGAGCAGTTCTTC. Translating gives CASSQALYSGNNEQFF. The chain couples TRBV4-2 to TRBJ2-1; 8 bases map to TRBD2. After removal of 1 base from V and 7 bases from J, the junction contained 9 bases not matched to a gene. The CDR3 is 16 amino acids. Germline lookup yields CDR1 LGHNA and CDR2 YNFKEQ.

The chain employs TRBV19 and TRBJ2-3, with D possibly being TRBD2 (6 bases). The CDR3 has 15 amino acids. Trimming pared 7 bases from V and 0 bases from J, leaving 14 bases between. Per the germline V gene, CDR1 is LNHDA and CDR2 is SQIVND (reference sequence). The chain's CDR3 is CASTQKGLSTDTQYF. The CDR3 nucleotides read TGTGCCAGTACCCAAAAGGGACTCAGCACAGATACGCAGTATTTT.

The rearrangement joins TRBV28 to TRBJ1-4; no clear D gene. The germline V gene has CDR1 MDHEN and CDR2 SYDVKM. The CDR3 extends over 15 amino acids. The V end lost 2 bases, the J end lost 6 bases, and 13 bases lay between the germline ends. CDR3 DNA sequence: TGTGCCAGCAGTTTACCTGATTTTGTGGATGAAAAACTGTTTTTT. It specifies CASSLPDFVDEKLFF. The full variable domain, its missing parts supplied by reference TRBV28 and TRBJ1-4, is DVKVTQSSRYLVKRTGEKVFLECVQDMDHENMFWYRQDPGLGLRLIYFSYDVKMKEKGDIPEGYSVSREKKERFSLILESASTNQTSMYLCASSLPDFVDEKLFFGSGTQLSVL.

The chain joins TRBV15 to TRBJ2-3; 8 nucleotides line up with TRBD1. J was trimmed by 2 bases and V by 2 bases; bases with no gene match: 9. This CDR3 comprises 17 residues. Germline CDR1 and CDR2: LNHNV and YYDKDF (reference sequence). The CDR3 loop is CATSRLWGDRNTDTQYF. CDR3 nucleotides: TGTGCCACCAGCAGACTCTGGGGGGACAGGAACACAGATACGCAGTATTTT. Variable domain in full (rest from reference TRBV15 and TRBJ2-3): DAMVIQNPRYQVTQFGKPVTLSCSQTLNHNVMYWYQQKSSQAPKLLFHYYDKDFNNEADTPDNFQSRRPNTSFCFLDIRSPGLGDTAMYLCATSRLWGDRNTDTQYFGPGTRLTVL.

The chain is built from TRBV28 and TRBJ2-1; TRBD2 might be the D (6 bases). Germline lookup yields CDR1 MDHEN and CDR2 SYDVKM. This CDR3 region has 15 residues. Trimming cost V 3 bases and J 2 bases, with 11 bases left between them. The CDR3 reads CASSLRRLAYNEQFF. The CDR3, as DNA: TGTGCCAGCAGTTTGAGAAGACTAGCCTACAATGAGCAGTTCTTC.

The V and J genes are TRBV25-1 and TRBJ2-7; D call uncertain. This CDR3 spans 16 amino acids. V lost 5 bases and J 3 bases, leaving 20 bases between the germline ends. Germline V gene sequence: CDR1 MGHDK, CDR2 SYGVNS. CDR3 nucleotide sequence: TGTGCCAGCAGTCCTCTCAGTCCCACCGAAGTCTACGAGCAGTACTTC. It yields the protein CASSPLSPTEVYEQYF.

V usage is TRBV5-1 and J usage is TRBJ1-2; D gene uncertain. V lost 0 bases, J lost 7 bases, and 10 bases lay in between. Germline CDR1 reads SGHRS; CDR2 reads YFSETQ. The CDR3 runs to 13 residues. CDR3 DNA sequence: TGCGCCAGCAGCTTGGCCGGGGTCCGTGGCTACACCTTC. The encoded protein is CASSLAGVRGYTF.

This clonotype appeared once. The V gene is TRBV4-1, the J gene TRBJ1-5, with D possibly matching TRBD1 (6 bases). This CDR3 has 15 residues. The germline V gene has CDR1 MGHRA and CDR2 YSYEKL. Trimming took 3 bases from V and 0 from J, leaving 9 bases between them. The CDR3 here is CASSQGHYSNQPQHF. The CDR3 region has the DNA TGCGCCAGCAGCCAGGGACACTATAGCAATCAGCCCCAGCATTTT.

This clonotype was counted only a few times. The V gene is TRBV29-1, the J gene TRBJ2-5; TRBD2 matches 8 bases. Trimming cost V 5 bases and J 2 bases; bases outside gene matches: 7. The CDR3 loop spans 14 amino acids. The germline V gene has CDR1 SQVTM and CDR2 ANQGSEA. CDR3: CSVYRGGWQETQYF. In DNA form, the CDR3 reads TGCAGCGTTTACCGGGGGGGTTGGCAAGAGACCCAGTACTTC.

The table lists this clonotype with many counts. A read error is possible here, since a much larger clone lies one base away. The rearrangement uses TRBV4-1 and TRBJ2-3, with D perhaps matching TRBD2 (5 bases). The CDR3 is made up of 16 amino acids. Germline loops: CDR1 MGHRA, CDR2 YSYEKL. Trimming pared 4 bases from V and 0 bases from J, leaving 14 bases between. For the CDR3, the DNA is TGCGCCAGCAGCCGAGAAGGAGGAGTTAGCACAGATACGCAGTATTTT. Protein product: CASSREGGVSTDTQYF.

This clonotype was counted a few times. CDR3 residues: CASSSLTGDTYEQYF. The CDR3 DNA is TGTGCCAGCAGTTCCCTGACAGGGGACACCTACGAGCAGTACTTC. The chain employs TRBV28 and TRBJ2-7, with TRBD1 matching over 8 bases. Germline CDR1 and CDR2: MDHEN and SYDVKM. The trim removed 4 bases at V and 2 bases at J, leaving 7 bases unmatched. The CDR3 is 15 residues long.

This clonotype showed up many times. The chain joins TRBV4-1 to TRBJ2-1; 14 bases are shared with TRBD2. Trimming cost V 1 base and J 1 base; bases outside gene matches: 12. The CDR3 contains 21 residues. Germline V gene lookup returns CDR1 MGHRA and CDR2 YSYEKL. The CDR3 bases are TGCGCCAGCAGCCAAGGCTACAGACTAGCGGGAGGGCGTGGGTCCTACAATGAGCAGTTCTTC. Translation gives CASSQGYRLAGGRGSYNEQFF.

This sequence joins TRBV4-1 and TRBJ1-2; D possibly corresponds to TRBD1 (6 bases). The CDR3 has 13 residues. V lost 4 bases to trimming and J lost 1 base, with 7 bases between them. Germline V gene lookup returns CDR1 MGHRA and CDR2 YSYEKL. Here the CDR3 DNA reads TGCGCCAGCAGCCCGGACAGTAACTATGGCTACACCTTC. Translated, it gives CASSPDSNYGYTF.

This chain connects TRBV7-9 to TRBJ2-4; TRBD2 agrees at 11 bases. CDR1 and CDR2 (germline): SEHNR, FQNEAQ (reference sequence). The CDR3 spans 17 residues. The V gene end was trimmed by 0 bases and the J gene end by 0 bases; junction bases not matched to a gene: 1. In DNA, the CDR3 is TGTGCCAGCAGCTTAGCGGGACTAGCGGTAGCCAAAAACATTCAGTACTTC. Protein: CASSLAGLAVAKNIQYF.

The chain couples TRBV5-4 to TRBJ2-6, with D perhaps matching TRBD1 (6 bases). The ends were cut back, 0 bases at V and 0 bases at J, with 19 bases in the middle. This CDR3 contains 20 residues. Per germline, CDR1 SGHNT and CDR2 YYREEE (reference sequence). The CDR3 region has the DNA TGTGCCAGCAGCTTGGGCCCCACAGGGCTCATAGCCTCTGGGGCCAACGTCCTGACTTTC. Amino acid sequence: CASSLGPTGLIASGANVLTF.

This clonotype was detected ten times or more. The chain recombines TRBV7-9 with TRBJ1-1, with 7 bases matching TRBD1. The junction had 3 bases not matched to a gene; V was cut back by 5 bases and J by 0 bases. This CDR3 has 14 residues. Germline values: CDR1 SEHNR, CDR2 FQNEAQ (reference sequence). The CDR3 nucleotides read TGTGCCAGCAGCCCGGGACAGATGAACACTGAAGCTTTCTTT. Its protein is CASSPGQMNTEAFF.